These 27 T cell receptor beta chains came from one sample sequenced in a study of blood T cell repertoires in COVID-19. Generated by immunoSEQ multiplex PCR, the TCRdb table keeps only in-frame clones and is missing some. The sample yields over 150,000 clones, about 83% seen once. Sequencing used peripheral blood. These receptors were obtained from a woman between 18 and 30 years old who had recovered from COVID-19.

The CDR3 region has the DNA TGCGCCAGCAGCCTCAGGGGGCCTGGAAACACCATATATTTT. Its translation is CASSLRGPGNTIYF. The chain links TRBV5-1 to TRBJ1-3; 8 bases are a match to TRBD1. Germline V gives CDR1 SGHRS, CDR2 YFSETQ. The length of the CDR3 is 14 residues. The J segment lost 2 bases and the V segment lost 4 bases, leaving 2 bases of the junction unmatched.

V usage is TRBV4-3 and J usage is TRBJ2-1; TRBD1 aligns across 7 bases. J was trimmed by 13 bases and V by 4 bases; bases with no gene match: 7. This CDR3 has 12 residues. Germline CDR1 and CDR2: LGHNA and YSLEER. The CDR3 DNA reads TGCGCCAGCAGCCGTCACAGGGGTATACAGTTCTTC. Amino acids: CASSRHRGIQFF.

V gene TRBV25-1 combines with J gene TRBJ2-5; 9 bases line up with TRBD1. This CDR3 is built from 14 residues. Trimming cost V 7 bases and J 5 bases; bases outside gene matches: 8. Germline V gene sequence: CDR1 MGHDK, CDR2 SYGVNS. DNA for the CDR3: TGTGCCAGCACTCCATTGGACAGGGGTGAGACCCAGTACTTC. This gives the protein CASTPLDRGETQYF. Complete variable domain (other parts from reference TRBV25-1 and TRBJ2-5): EADIYQTPRYLVIGTGKKITLECSQTMGHDKMYWYQQDPGMELHLIHYSYGVNSTEKGDLSSESTVSRIRTEHFPLTLESARPSHTSQYLCASTPLDRGETQYFGPGTRLLVL.

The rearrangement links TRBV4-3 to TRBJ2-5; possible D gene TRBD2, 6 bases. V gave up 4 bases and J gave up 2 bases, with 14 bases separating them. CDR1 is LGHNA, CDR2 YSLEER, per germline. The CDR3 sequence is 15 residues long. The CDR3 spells CASSLDRDFQETQYF. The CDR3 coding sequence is TGCGCCAGCAGCCTAGACCGGGACTTTCAAGAGACCCAGTACTTC.

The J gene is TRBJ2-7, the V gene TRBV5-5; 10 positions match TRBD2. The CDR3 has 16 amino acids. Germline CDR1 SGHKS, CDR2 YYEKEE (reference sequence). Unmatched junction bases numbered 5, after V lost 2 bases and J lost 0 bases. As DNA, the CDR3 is TGTGCCAGCAGCTTAACCGGGACTAGCGTCTCCTACGAGCAGTACGTC. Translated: CASSLTGTSVSYEQYV.

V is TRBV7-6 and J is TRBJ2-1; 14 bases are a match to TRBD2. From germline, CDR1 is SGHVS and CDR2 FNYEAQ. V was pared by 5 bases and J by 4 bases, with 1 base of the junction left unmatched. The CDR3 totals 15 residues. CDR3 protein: CASSRLAGGYNEQFF. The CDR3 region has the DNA TGTGCCAGCAGCCGACTAGCGGGGGGGTACAATGAGCAGTTCTTC.

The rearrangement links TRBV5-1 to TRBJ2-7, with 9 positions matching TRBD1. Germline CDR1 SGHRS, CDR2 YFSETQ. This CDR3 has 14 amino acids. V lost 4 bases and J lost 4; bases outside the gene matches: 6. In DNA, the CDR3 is TGCGCCAGCAGCCAGGACAGGGGCCCTTACGAGCAGTACTTC. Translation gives CASSQDRGPYEQYF.

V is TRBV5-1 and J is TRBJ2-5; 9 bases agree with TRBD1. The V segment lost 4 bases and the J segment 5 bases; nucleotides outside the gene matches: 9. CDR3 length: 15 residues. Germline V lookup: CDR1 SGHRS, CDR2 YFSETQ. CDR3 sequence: CASSHDRGFRETQYF. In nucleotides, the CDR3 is TGCGCCAGCAGCCATGACAGGGGGTTCCGCGAGACCCAGTACTTC.

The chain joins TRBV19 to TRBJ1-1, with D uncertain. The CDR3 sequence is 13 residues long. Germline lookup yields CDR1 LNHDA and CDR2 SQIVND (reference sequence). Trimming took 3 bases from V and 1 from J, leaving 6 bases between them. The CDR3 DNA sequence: TGTGCCAGTAGTATGATGAGGAACACTGAAGCTTTCTTT. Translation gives CASSMMRNTEAFF.

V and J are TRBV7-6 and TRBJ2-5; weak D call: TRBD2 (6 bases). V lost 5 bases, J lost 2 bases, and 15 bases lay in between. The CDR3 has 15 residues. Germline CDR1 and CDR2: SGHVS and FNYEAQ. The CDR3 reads CASSPTGGTQETQYF. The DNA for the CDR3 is TGTGCCAGCAGCCCCACCGGCGGGACGCAAGAGACCCAGTACTTC.

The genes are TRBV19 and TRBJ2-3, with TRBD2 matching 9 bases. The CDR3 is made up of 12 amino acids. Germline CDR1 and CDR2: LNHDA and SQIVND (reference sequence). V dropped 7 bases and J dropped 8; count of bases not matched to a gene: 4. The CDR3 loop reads CASMAAGGTQYF. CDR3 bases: TGTGCCAGTATGGCAGCGGGAGGTACGCAGTATTTT.

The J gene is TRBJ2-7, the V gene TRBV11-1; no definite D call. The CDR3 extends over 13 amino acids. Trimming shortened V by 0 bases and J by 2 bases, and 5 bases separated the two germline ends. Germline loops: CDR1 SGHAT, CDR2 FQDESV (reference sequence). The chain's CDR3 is CASSLAAPYEQYF. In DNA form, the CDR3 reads TGTGCCAGCAGCTTAGCGGCCCCCTACGAGCAGTACTTC.

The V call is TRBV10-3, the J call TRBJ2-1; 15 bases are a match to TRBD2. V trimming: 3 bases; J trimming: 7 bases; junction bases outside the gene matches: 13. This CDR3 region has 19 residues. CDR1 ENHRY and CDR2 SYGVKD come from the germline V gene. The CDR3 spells CAISDGDNGLAGGQNEQFF. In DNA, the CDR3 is TGTGCCATCAGTGATGGGGACAACGGACTAGCGGGAGGGCAAAATGAGCAGTTCTTC.

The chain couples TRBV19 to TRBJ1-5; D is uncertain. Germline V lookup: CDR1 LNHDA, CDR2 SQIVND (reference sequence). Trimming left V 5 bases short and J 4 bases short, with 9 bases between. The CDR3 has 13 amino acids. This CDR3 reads CASSQQRNQPQHF. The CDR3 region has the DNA TGTGCCAGTAGTCAACAGAGAAATCAGCCCCAGCATTTT.

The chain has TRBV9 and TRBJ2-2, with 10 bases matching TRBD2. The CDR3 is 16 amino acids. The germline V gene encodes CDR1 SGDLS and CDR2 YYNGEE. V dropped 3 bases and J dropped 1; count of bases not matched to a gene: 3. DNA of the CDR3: TGTGCCAGCAGCGCCCCTAGCGGGAGGAACACCGGGGAGCTGTTTTTT. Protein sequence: CASSAPSGRNTGELFF.

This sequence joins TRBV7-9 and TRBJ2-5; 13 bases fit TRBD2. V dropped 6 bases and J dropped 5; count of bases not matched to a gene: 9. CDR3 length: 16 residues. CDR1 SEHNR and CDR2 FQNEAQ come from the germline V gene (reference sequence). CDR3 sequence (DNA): TGTGCCAGCAGTCTCACTAGCGGGGGGGCCTGGGAGACCCAGTACTTC. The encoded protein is CASSLTSGGAWETQYF.

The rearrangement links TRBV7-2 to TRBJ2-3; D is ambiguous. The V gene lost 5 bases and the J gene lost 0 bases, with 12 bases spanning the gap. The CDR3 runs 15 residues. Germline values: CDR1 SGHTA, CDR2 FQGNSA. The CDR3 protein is CASSPKAISTDTQYF. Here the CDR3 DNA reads TGTGCCAGCAGCCCTAAAGCAATAAGCACAGATACGCAGTATTTT.

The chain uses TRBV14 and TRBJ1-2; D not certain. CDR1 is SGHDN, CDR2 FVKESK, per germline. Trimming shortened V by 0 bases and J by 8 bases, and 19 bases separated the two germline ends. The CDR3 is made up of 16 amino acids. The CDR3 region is CASSQDWEPGVGGYTF. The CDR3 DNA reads TGTGCCAGCAGCCAAGATTGGGAGCCCGGCGTTGGGGGCTACACCTTC.

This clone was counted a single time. In nucleotides, the CDR3 is TGCGCCAGCAGTGAGAGGACAGGGAACACTGAAGCTTTCTTT. Its translation: CASSERTGNTEAFF. The chain recombines TRBV10-2 with TRBJ1-1; 7 positions agree with TRBD1. The trim removed 2 bases at V and 1 base at J, leaving 1 base unmatched. Germline assignment: CDR1 WSHSY and CDR2 SAAADI. The CDR3 consists of 14 residues.

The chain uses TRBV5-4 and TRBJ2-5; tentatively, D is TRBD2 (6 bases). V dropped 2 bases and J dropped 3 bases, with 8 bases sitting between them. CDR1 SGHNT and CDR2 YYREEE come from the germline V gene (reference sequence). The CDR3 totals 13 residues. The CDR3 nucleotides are TGTGCCAGCAGCTTCCCGGGGGAAGAGACCCAGTACTTC. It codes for CASSFPGEETQYF. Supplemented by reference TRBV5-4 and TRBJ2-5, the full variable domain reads ETGVTQSPTHLIKTRGQQVTLRCSSQSGHNTVSWYQQALGQGPQFIFQYYREEENGRGNFPPRFSGLQFPNYSSELNVNALELDDSALYLCASSFPGEETQYFGPGTRLLVL.

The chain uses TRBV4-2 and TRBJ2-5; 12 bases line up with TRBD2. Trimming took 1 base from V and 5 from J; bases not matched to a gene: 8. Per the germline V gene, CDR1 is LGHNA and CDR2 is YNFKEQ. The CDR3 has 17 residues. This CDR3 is CASSQGSASGRDETQYF. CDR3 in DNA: TGTGCCAGCAGCCAAGGCTCGGCTAGCGGGAGGGACGAGACCCAGTACTTC.

In nucleotides, the CDR3 is TGCGCCAGCAGCTTCCGGGGAGGGAGCACTGAAGCTTTCTTT. Its protein product is CASSFRGGSTEAFF. The chain links TRBV5-1 to TRBJ1-1, with unresolved D. The CDR3 runs to 14 residues. Germline CDR1 SGHRS, CDR2 YFSETQ. V was pared by 2 bases and J by 4 bases, with 12 bases between.

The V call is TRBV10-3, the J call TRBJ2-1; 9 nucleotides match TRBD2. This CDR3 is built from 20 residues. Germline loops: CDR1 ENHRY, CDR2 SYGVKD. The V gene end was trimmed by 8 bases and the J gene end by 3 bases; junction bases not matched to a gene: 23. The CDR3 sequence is CAIHYNPASDRREGYNEQFF. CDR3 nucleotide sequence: TGTGCCATCCACTATAACCCCGCTTCGGATCGGCGGGAGGGCTACAATGAGCAGTTCTTC.

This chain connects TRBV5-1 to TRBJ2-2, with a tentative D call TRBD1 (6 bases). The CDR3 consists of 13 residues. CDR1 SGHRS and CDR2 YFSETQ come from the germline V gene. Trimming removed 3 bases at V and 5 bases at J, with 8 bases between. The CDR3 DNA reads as TGCGCCAGCAGCTCACAGGGAACCGGGGAGCTGTTTTTT. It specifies CASSSQGTGELFF.

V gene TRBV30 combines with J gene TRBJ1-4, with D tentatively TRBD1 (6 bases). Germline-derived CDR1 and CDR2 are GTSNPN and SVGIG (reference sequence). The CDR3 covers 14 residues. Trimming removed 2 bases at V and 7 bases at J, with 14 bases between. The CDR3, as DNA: TGTGCCTGGAGTTCCCGCAGGGGATCTGAAAAACTGTTTTTT. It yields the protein CAWSSRRGSEKLFF.

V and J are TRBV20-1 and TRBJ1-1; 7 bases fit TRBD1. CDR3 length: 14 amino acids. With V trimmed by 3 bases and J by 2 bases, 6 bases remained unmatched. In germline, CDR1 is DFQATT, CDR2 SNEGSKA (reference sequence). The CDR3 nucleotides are TGCAGTGCTAGTATAGGACAGGCCAACACTGAAGCTTTCTTT. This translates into CSASIGQANTEAFF.

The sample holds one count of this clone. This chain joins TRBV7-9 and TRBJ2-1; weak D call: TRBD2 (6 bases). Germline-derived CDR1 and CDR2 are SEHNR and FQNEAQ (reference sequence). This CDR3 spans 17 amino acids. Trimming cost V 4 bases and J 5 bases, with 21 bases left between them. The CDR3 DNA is TGTGCCAGCAGCTCCGGTAGAGTAGCGGATGAGAACAATGAGCAGTTCTTC. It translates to CASSSGRVADENNEQFF.